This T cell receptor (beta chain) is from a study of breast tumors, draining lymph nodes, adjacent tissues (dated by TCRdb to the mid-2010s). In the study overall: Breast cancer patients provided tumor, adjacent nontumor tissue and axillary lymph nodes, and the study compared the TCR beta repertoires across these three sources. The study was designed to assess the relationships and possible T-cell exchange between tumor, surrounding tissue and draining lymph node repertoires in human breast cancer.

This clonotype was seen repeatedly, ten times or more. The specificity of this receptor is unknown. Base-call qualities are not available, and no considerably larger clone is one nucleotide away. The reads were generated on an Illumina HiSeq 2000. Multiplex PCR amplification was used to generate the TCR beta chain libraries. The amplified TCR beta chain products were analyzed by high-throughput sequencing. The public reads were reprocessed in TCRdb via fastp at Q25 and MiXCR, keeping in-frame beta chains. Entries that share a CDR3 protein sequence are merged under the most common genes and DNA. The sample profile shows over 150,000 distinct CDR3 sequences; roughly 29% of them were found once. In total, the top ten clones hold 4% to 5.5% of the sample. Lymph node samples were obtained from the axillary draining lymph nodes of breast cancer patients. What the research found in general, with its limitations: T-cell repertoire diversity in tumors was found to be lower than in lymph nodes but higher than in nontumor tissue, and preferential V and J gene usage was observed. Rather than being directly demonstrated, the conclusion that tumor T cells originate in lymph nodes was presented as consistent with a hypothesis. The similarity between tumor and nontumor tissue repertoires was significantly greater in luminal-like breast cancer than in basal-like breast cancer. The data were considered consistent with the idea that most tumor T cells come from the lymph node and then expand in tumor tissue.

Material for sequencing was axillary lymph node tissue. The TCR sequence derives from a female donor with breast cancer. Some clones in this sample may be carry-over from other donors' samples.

In nucleotides, the sequence is TGCGCCAGCAGTGATAGGGGGTCCTCTAACTATGGCTACACCTTC. Its protein is CASSDRGSSNYGYTF. This chain joins TRBV10-2 to TRBJ1-2, and possibly TRBD1, on 6 matching bases. CDR1 is given as WSHSY and CDR2 as SAAADI, both from the germline V gene. Including the terminal cysteine and phenylalanine, the CDR3 comprises 15 residues. The only DNA kept is the CDR3, 45 bases in frame from the first base. V gives up 3 bases and J gives up 0 bases, and the segment between their germline ends measures 11 bases.